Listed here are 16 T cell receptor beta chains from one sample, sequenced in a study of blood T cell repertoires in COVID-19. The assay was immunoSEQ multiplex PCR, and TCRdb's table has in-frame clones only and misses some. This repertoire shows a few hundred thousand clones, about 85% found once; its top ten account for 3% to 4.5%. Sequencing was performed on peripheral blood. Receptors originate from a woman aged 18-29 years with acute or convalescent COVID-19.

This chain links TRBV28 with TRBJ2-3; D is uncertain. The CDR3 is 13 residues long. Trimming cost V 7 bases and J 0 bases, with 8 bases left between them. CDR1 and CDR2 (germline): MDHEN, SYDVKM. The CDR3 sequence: CASNLLSTDTQYF. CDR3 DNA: TGTGCCAGCAACTTGCTGAGCACAGATACGCAGTATTTT.

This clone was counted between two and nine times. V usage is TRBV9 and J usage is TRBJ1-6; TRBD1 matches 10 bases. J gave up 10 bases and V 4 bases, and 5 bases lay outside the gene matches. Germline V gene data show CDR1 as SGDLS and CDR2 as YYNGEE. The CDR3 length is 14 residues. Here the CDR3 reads CASSQGQGKSPLHF. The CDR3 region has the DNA TGTGCCAGCAGCCAGGGACAGGGGAAATCACCCCTCCACTTT.

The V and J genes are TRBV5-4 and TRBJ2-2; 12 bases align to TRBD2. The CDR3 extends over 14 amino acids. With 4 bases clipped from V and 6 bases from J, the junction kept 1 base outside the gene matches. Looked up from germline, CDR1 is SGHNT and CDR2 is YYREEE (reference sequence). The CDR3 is CASSRTSGAGELFF. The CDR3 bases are TGTGCCAGCAGCCGGACTAGCGGGGCCGGGGAGCTGTTTTTT.

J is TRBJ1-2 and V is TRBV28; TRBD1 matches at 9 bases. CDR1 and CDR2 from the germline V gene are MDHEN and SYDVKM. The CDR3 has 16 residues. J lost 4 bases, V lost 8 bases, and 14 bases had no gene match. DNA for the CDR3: TGTGCCAGCCTCCGGGACAGGGCGAGTTGGAGCTATGGCTACACCTTC. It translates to CASLRDRASWSYGYTF.

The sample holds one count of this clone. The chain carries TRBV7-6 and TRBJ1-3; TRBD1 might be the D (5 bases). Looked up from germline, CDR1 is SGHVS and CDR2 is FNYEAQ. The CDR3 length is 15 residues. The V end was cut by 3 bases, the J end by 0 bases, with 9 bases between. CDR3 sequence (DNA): TGTGCCAGCAGCTTCGGACAATCCTCTGGAAACACCATATATTTT. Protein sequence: CASSFGQSSGNTIYF.

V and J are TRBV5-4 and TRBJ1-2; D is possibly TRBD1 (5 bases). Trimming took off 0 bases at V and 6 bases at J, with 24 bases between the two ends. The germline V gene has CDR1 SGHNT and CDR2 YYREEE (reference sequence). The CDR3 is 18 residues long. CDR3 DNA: TGTGCCAGCAGCTTGGAGGGGAGGACGGAGATCACTAGCGATGGCTACACCTTC. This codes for CASSLEGRTEITSDGYTF.

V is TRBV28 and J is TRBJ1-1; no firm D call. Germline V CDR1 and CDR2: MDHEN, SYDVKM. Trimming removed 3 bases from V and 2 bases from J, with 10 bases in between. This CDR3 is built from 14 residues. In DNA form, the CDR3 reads TGTGCCAGCAGTTTTGCCGCGGGAAACACTGAAGCTTTCTTT. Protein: CASSFAAGNTEAFF.

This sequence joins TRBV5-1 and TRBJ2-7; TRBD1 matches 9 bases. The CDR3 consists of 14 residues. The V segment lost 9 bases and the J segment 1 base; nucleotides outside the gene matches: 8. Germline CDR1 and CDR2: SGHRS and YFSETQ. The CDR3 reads CATRTGTGSYEQYF. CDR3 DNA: TGCGCCACCCGAACTGGGACAGGGTCCTACGAGCAGTACTTC.

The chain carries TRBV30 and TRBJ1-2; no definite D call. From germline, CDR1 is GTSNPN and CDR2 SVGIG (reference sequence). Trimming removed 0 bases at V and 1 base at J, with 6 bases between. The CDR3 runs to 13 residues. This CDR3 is CAWSVLHNYGYTF. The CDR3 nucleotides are TGTGCCTGGAGTGTACTGCATAACTATGGCTACACCTTC.

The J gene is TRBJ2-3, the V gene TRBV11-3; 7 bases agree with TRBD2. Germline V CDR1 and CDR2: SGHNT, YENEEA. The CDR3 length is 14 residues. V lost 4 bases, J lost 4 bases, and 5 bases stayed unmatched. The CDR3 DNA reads TGTGCCAGCAGCTCTGCTAGCGGAGCAGATACGCAGTATTTT. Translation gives CASSSASGADTQYF.

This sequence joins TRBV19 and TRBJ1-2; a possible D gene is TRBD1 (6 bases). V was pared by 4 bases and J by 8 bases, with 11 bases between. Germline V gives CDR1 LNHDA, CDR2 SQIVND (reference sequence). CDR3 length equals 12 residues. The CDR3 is CASSKTGIGYTF. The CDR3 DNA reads TGTGCCAGTAGTAAAACAGGGATCGGCTACACCTTC. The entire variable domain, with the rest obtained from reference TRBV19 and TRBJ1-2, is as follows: DGGITQSPKYLFRKEGQNVTLSCEQNLNHDAMYWYRQDPGQGLRLIYYSQIVNDFQKGDIAEGYSVSREKKESFPLTVTSAQKNPTAFYLCASSKTGIGYTFGSGTRLTVV.

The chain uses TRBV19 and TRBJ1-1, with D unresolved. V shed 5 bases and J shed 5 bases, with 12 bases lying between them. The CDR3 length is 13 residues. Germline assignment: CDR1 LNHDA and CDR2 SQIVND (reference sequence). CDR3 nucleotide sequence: TGTGCCAGTAGTCCCCCGGGGAGGACTGAAGCTTTCTTT. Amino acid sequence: CASSPPGRTEAFF.

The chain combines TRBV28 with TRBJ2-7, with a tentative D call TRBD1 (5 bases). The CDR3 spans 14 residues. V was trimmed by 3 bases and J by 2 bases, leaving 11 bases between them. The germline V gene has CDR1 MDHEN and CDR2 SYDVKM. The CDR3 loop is CASSFTQGPYEQYF. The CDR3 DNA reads TGTGCCAGCAGTTTTACCCAGGGTCCCTACGAGCAGTACTTC.

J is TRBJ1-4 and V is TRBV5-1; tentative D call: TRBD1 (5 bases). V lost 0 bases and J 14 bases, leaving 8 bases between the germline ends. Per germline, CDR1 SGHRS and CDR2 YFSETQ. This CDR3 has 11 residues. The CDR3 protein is CASSLGGPLFF. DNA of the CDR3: TGCGCCAGCAGCTTGGGGGGCCCTCTGTTTTTT. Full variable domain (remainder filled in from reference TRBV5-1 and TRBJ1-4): KAGVTQTPRYLIKTRGQQVTLSCSPISGHRSVSWYQQTPGQGLQFLFEYFSETQRNKGNFPGRFSGRQFSNSRSEMNVSTLELGDSALYLCASSLGGPLFFGSGTQLSVL.

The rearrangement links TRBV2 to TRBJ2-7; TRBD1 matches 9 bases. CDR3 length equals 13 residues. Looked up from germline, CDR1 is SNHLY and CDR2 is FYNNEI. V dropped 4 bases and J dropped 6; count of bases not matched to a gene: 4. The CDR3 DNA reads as TGTGCCAGCAGTGTAACAGGGGGCGTCGAGCAGTACTTC. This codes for CASSVTGGVEQYF.

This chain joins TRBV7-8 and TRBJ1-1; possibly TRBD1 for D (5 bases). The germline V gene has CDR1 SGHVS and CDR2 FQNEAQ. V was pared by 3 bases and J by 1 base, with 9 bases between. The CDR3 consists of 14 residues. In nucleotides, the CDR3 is TGTGCCAGCAGCTTTCAGACAGCGAACACTGAAGCTTTCTTT. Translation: CASSFQTANTEAFF.